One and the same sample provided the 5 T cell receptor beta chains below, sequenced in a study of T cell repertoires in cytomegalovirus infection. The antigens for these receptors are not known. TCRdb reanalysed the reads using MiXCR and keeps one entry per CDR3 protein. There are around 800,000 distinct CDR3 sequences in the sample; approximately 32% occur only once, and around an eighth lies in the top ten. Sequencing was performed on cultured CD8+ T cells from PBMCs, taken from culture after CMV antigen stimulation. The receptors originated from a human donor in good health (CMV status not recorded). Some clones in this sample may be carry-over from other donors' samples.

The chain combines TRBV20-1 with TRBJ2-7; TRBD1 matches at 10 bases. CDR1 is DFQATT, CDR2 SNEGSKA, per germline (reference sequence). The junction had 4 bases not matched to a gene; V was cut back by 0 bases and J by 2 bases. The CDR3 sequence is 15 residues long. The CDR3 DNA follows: TGCAGTGCTAGAGATAGGGACAGGGGAACCTACGAGCAGTACGTC. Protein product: CSARDRDRGTYEQYV.

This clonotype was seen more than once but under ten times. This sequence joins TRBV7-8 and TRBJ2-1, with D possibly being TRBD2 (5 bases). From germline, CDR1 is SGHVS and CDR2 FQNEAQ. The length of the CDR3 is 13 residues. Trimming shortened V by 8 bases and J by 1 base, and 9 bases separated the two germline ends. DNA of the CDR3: TGTGCCAGCTTCCCGGGATCCTACAATGAGCAGTTCTTC. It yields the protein CASFPGSYNEQFF. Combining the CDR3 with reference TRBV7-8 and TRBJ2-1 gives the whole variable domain GAGVSQSPRYKVAKRGQDVALRCDPISGHVSLFWYQQALGQGPEFLTYFQNEAQLDKSGLPSDRFFAERPEGSVSTLKIQRTQQEDSAVYLCASFPGSYNEQFFGPGTRLTVL.

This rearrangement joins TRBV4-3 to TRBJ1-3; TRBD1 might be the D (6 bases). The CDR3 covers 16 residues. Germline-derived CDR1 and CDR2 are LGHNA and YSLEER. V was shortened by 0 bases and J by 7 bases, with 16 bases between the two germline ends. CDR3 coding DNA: TGCGCCAGCAGCCAAGATTGGGGACAAAGTGGGAACACCATATATTTT. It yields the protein CASSQDWGQSGNTIYF.

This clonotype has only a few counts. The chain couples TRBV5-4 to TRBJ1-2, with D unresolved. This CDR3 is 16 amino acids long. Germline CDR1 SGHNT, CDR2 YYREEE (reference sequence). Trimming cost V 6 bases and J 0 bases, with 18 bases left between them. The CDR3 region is CASIDPAGTANYGYTF. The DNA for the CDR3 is TGTGCCAGCATCGACCCGGCAGGTACAGCTAACTATGGCTACACCTTC.

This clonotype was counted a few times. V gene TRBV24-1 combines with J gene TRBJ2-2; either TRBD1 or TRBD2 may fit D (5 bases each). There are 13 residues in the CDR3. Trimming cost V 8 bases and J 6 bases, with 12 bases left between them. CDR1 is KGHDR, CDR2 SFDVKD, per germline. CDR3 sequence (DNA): TGTGCCACCAACAATGGGGACGCCGGGGAGCTGTTTTTT. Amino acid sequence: CATNNGDAGELFF.